This TCR beta chain emerged from a study of T cell responses to AZD1222 COVID-19 vaccine. The table came from immunoSEQ multiplex PCR; TCRdb's copy has only in-frame clones and leaves some out. In the table there are approximately 190,000 clones, around 92% of which are singletons. This CDR3 contains 15 residues. Germline lookup yields CDR1 MNHEY and CDR2 SVGEGT. Trimming cost V 3 bases and J 0 bases, with 9 bases left between them. The V gene is TRBV6-2 or TRBV6-3, the J gene TRBJ2-1; D perhaps matches TRBD1 (6 bases). This specimen consisted of peripheral blood, obtained on day 0 of AZD1222 vaccination. The receptor's source is an adult in good health. DNA for the CDR3: TGTGCCAGCAGTTATGGGACAAGCTCCTACAATGAGCAGTTCTTC. Protein product: CASSYGTSSYNEQFF.